This record looks at one TCR beta chain sequence and its context. This clonotype was observed at least ten times. No cognate antigen has been identified for it. The input lacks base qualities; no much larger clone sits a single base away. This record comes from a study of identical twins listed by TCRdb under 2016. Broadly, across the study: TCR alpha and beta repertoires from monozygotic twins, unrelated adults of various ages and cord blood were deep-sequenced to test whether fetal clonotypes persist. To rule out contamination, the twin experiments were replicated at different times with different library preparation protocols. General study outcomes and caveats: Compared with coincidental sharing between unrelated individuals, out-of-frame TCR alpha sequences shared between twins had an excess of sequences with low generation probability. In beta out-of-frame sequences, excess twin sharing was weaker, because having fewer shared sequences lowered the signal-to-noise ratio. Out-of-frame TCR alpha sharing in monozygotic twins was systematically underestimated by recombination models, whereas sharing between unrelated individuals was in agreement with the recombination models. Because the same donors could not be followed over many years, conclusions were based on cross-sectional statistical analysis. Fewer insertions were carried by abundant cord blood beta clonotypes; a weaker similar trend was observed in young adult naive repertoires, while no such trend was observed in memory repertoires. Invariant T cells such as MAIT and iNKT could partly confound zero-insertion analyses, although diverse VJ usage argued against such confounding for most clonotypes.

Library prep was done by 5' RACE. The sequencer was an Illumina HiSeq 2000. A universal primer binding site was introduced by template switching, and a unique molecular identifier was present in the final cDNA, enabling accurate counting of TCR cDNA molecules. Specific primers in the conserved constant-segment region were used to synthesize first-strand cDNA for the TCR alpha and beta chains. To control for contamination, every cDNA library was double barcoded, receiving both a SMART-Mk sample barcode and Illumina barcodes. TruSeq adapter sequences, together with Illumina sample barcodes, were added in two successive PCR steps. The TCR alpha and beta cDNA libraries were sequenced on the Illumina HiSeq platform using custom primers. As for how the authors treated the data: Raw reads were processed with MiGEC to extract unique molecular identifiers, and MiXCR was used to determine CDR3 positions. Recombination models were inferred per individual with the repgenHMM and IGoR tools using an EM algorithm. The tcR package in R was used for shared clonotype analysis, with sharing normalized by the product of cloneset sizes. Out-of-frame nonproductive sequences were analyzed to study raw recombination free of thymic and clonal selection effects. TCRdb trimmed public reads at Q25 via fastp, called clones via MiXCR and kept in-frame beta chains. Rows with one shared CDR3 protein collapse into an entry with the most common genes and DNA. The V and J calls shown here were made by TCRdb, not taken from the authors' results. The sample table records under 300,000 distinct CDR3 sequences; approximately 11% of these occur just once. The ten top clones hold roughly 4% of the sample.

Only healthy Caucasian donors were included. The twin cohort consisted of three pairs of female monozygotic twins, all aged roughly 18 to 29 years. Miltenyi CD45RO+ enrichment and human naive T-cell isolation kits were used to isolate memory (CD45RO+) and naive T cells from PBMC. The germline V gene supplies CDR1 MNHNS and CDR2 SASEGT. The CDR3 goes from the cysteine to the phenylalanine over 13 residues. Just the 39-base CDR3 DNA is kept, in frame starting at base 1. The germline V and J ends show losses of 3 bases and 6 bases respectively, and no gene match explains 3 bases of the junction. The sample also formed part of further work on yellow fever vaccine responses in identical twins. That second report states: According to the authors, the vaccine-induced T cell response in identical twins seemed to be partly convergent and partly specific to each individual. The study precisely tracked vaccine-responding T cell clones in identical twins.

This sequence was found in a woman between 18 and 29 years old in good health. The chain uses TRBV6-1 and TRBJ1-1, with TRBD1 matching 8 junction bases. Source material: memory (CD45RO+) T cells sorted from blood. The meaning of the sample's cell subset or site label: CD45RO+ enriched T cells. The CDR3 has the sequence CASSESTGAEAFF. The DNA sequence is TGTGCCAGCAGTGAGTCGACAGGGGCTGAAGCTTTCTTT.